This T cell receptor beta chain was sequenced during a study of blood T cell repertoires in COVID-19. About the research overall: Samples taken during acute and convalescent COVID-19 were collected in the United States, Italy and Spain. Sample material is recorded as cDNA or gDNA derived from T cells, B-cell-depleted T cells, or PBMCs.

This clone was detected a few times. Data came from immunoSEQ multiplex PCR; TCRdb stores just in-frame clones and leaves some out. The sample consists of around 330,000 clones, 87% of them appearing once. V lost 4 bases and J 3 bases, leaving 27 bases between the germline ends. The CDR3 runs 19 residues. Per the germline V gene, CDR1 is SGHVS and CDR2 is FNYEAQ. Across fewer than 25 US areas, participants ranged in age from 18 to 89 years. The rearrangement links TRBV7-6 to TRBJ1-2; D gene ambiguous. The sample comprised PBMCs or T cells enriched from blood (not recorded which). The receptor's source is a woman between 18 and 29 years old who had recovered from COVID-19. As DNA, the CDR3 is TGTGCCAGCAGCTCCCGTCTCCGGGGAAAGATGGGCTCAGACTATGGCTACACCTTC. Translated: CASSSRLRGKMGSDYGYTF. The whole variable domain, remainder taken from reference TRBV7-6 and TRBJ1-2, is GAGVSQSPRYKVTKRGQDVALRCDPISGHVSLYWYRQALGQGPEFLTYFNYEAQQDKSGLPNDRFSAERPEGSISTLTIQRTEQRDSAMYRCASSSRLRGKMGSDYGYTFGSGTRLTVV.